This T cell receptor beta chain appears in the sequencing data of a study of PD-L1 blockade in urothelial cancer. Study at large: Most patients, about nine tenths of the roughly 29, were males with bladder-origin cancer. Points from the study as a whole: Pretreatment clonality of the blood TCR repertoire below the median was predictive of superior survival.

Synthetic TCR analog templates were spiked into all PCRs individually. Sequencing used immunoSEQ multiplex PCR; TCRdb keeps in-frame clones, though not all of them. The sample includes tens of thousands of clones, about 85% of them seen just once. On this clone itself: Its antigen is unknown.

Time point in this sample: peripheral blood 6 weeks after treatment start. Patients suffered from locally advanced or metastatic urothelial carcinoma. The sequence came from a man over 45 with urothelial cancer. The sample in question was PBMCs, obtained around atezolizumab (anti-PD-L1) treatment.

The CDR3 sequence: CASSLRQGGETQYF. CDR3 nucleotide sequence: TGTGCCAGCAGCTTGCGACAGGGCGGGGAGACCCAGTACTTC. The V gene is TRBV5-4, the J gene TRBJ2-5; 7 bases are shared with TRBD1. Trimming cost V 1 base and J 5 bases; bases outside gene matches: 5. The CDR3 length is 14 residues. Germline lookup yields CDR1 SGHNT and CDR2 YYREEE (reference sequence).